This TCR beta chain comes out of a study of T cell changes during pregnancy in multiple sclerosis. The CDR3 is 15 amino acids. Germline trimming cut 5 bases from V and 4 bases from J; bases unmatched to any gene: 8. Germline V lookup: CDR1 SGHAT, CDR2 FQNNGV. Measured with immunoSEQ multiplex PCR; TCRdb has only the in-frame clones, and not every one. The sample carries some 87,000 clones, nearly 95% recorded once. The gene calls are TRBV11-2 and TRBJ2-7; 10 nucleotides match TRBD2. Sequencing was performed on peripheral blood, taken in the second trimester of pregnancy. The TCR originated in a female donor with multiple sclerosis, enrolled in a pregnancy study. CDR3 amino acids: CASSQGTSEIYEQYF. The DNA of the CDR3 is TGTGCCAGCAGCCAGGGGACTAGCGAGATATACGAGCAGTACTTC. The full variable domain, completed using reference TRBV11-2 and TRBJ2-7, is EAGVAQSPRYKIIEKRQSVAFWCNPISGHATLYWYQQILGQGPKLLIQFQNNGVVDDSQLPKDRFSAERLKGVDSTLKIQPAKLEDSAVYLCASSQGTSEIYEQYFGPGTRLTVT.